Below, 32 T cell receptor beta chains from the same sample are listed, as sequenced in a study of response to subunit inactivated influenza vaccine. TCRdb reanalysed the RT-PCR reads using MiXCR and keeps one entry per CDR3 protein. Found here are hundreds of thousands of distinct CDR3 sequences, around 16% of them singletons; the top ten hold around 10%. Source: PBMCs from blood, taken about 11 days after vaccination. The receptors stem from a man aged 50-59 years who received an inactivated influenza vaccine.

This clonotype was seen a few times. The chain combines TRBV5-1 with TRBJ2-3, with D unresolved. Germline CDR1 SGHRS, CDR2 YFSETQ. With 0 bases removed from V and 0 bases from J, the gap between germline ends came to 5 bases. The CDR3 contains 14 residues. CDR3 DNA sequence: TGCGCCAGCAGCTTGGCTTTTAGCACAGATACGCAGTATTTT. As protein: CASSLAFSTDTQYF.

This clonotype was counted only a few times. This chain connects TRBV5-1 to TRBJ2-7, with a possible D match to TRBD2 (5 bases). The V gene's germline CDR1 is SGHRS and CDR2 YFSETQ. Trimming shortened V by 0 bases and J by 0 bases, and 10 bases separated the two germline ends. This CDR3 contains 15 residues. The chain's CDR3 is CASSLAGVLSYEQYF. As DNA, the CDR3 is TGCGCCAGCAGCTTGGCCGGGGTCCTCTCCTACGAGCAGTACTTC.

This clonotype was counted only a few times. DNA for the CDR3: TGCGCCAGCAGCCAAGATTGGCGCCCTTACACAGGGGGTGGCGGGAGGGCCCTGCGTCTGTTCTTC. As protein: CASSQDWRPYTGGGGRALRLFF. The chain links TRBV4-1 to TRBJ2-1; TRBD2 might be the D (9 bases). Germline V gene sequence: CDR1 MGHRA, CDR2 YSYEKL. The CDR3 contains 22 residues. V was cut by 0 bases and J by 15 bases, with 42 bases left in between.

The gene calls are TRBV11-3 and TRBJ1-6; TRBD1 agrees at 11 bases. V lost 4 bases to trimming and J lost 10 bases; unmatched junction nucleotides: 3. Germline V gives CDR1 SGHNT, CDR2 YENEEA. CDR3 size: 14 residues. This CDR3 is CASSSGQGESPLHF. CDR3 DNA sequence: TGTGCCAGCAGCTCGGGACAGGGGGAGTCACCCCTCCACTTT.

The chain recombines TRBV27 with TRBJ2-7, with D perhaps TRBD1 or TRBD2 (5 bases each). V was pared by 4 bases and J by 2 bases, with 12 bases between. CDR1 and CDR2 from the germline V gene are MNHEY and SMNVEV (reference sequence). There are 14 residues in the CDR3. The CDR3 reads CASSSLTGPYEQYF. CDR3 nucleotide sequence: TGTGCCAGCAGTTCTCTGACGGGACCCTACGAGCAGTACTTC.

This clonotype was detected once. The chain has TRBV12-3 or TRBV12-4 and TRBJ2-7, with D possibly matching TRBD1 (7 bases). This CDR3 is built from 15 residues. Trimming cost V 5 bases and J 5 bases, with 19 bases left between them. The CDR3: CASSVYRARGDEQYF. For the CDR3, the DNA is TGTGCCAGCAGTGTTTACAGGGCCAGGGGGGACGAGCAGTACTTC.

CDR3 sequence (DNA): TGTGCCAGCACCAATAGAGCGGGGTCTTCCTACGAGCAGTACTTC. Its translation: CASTNRAGSSYEQYF. The gene calls are TRBV21-1 and TRBJ2-7; the listed D gene, TRBD2, was not tested against the DNA. TRBV21-1 is assigned pseudogene status. The CDR3 is 15 amino acids.

This sequence joins TRBV6-5 and TRBJ1-5; 7 positions agree with TRBD1. V lost 2 bases to trimming and J lost 8 bases; unmatched junction nucleotides: 3. CDR3 length: 13 residues. Germline CDR1 is MNHEY and CDR2 is SVGAGI. In DNA form, the CDR3 reads TGTGCCAGCAGTTACAGGGGGCTGGAGCCCCAGCATTTT. It encodes CASSYRGLEPQHF.

Only a few counts were recorded for this clonotype. The chain joins TRBV6-1 to TRBJ2-3; TRBD2 matches at 7 bases. The CDR3 is 14 amino acids. Germline loops: CDR1 MNHNS, CDR2 SASEGT. With V trimmed by 6 bases and J by 2 bases, 5 bases remained unmatched. CDR3: CASRRDYITDTQYF. CDR3 nucleotide sequence: TGTGCCAGCAGGCGGGACTACATCACAGATACGCAGTATTTT.

The chain uses TRBV29-1 and TRBJ1-5; D gene ambiguous. Germline CDR1 SQVTM, CDR2 ANQGSEA. The CDR3 loop spans 13 amino acids. The V gene lost 1 base and the J gene lost 5 bases, with 9 bases spanning the gap. CDR3 nucleotide sequence: TGCAGCGTTGAAGGTCGCGGTGATCAGCCCCAGCATTTT. This gives the protein CSVEGRGDQPQHF.

This clonotype has more than one count but fewer than ten. The chain uses TRBV12-3 or TRBV12-4 and TRBJ1-2, with TRBD1 identical over 9 bases. With V trimmed by 5 bases and J by 3 bases, 4 bases remained unmatched. The CDR3 is 14 amino acids. CDR3 amino acids: CASSRDRVHYGYTF. CDR3 bases: TGTGCCAGCAGTAGGGACAGGGTTCACTATGGCTACACCTTC.

A few counts support this clonotype. The chain uses TRBV18 and TRBJ1-6; D call uncertain. Germline V gene sequence: CDR1 KGHSH, CDR2 LQKENI. The CDR3 length is 16 residues. V lost 3 bases and J 2 bases, leaving 11 bases between the germline ends. Here the CDR3 reads CASSPETQPYNSPLHF. As DNA, the CDR3 is TGTGCCAGCTCACCGGAGACACAGCCCTATAATTCACCCCTCCACTTT.

This clonotype was seen a few times. The chain carries TRBV29-1 and TRBJ2-7, with 8 bases lining up with TRBD2. The CDR3 sequence is 13 residues long. Germline CDR1 is SQVTM and CDR2 is ANQGSEA. J gave up 1 base and V 4 bases, and 3 bases lay outside the gene matches. CDR3 residues: CSVGTSYSYEQYF. The CDR3 bases are TGCAGCGTTGGGACTAGCTATTCCTACGAGCAGTACTTC.

This clonotype was observed a handful of times. V gene TRBV5-4 combines with J gene TRBJ2-6, with D perhaps assigned TRBD1 or TRBD2 (5 bases each). V was shortened by 3 bases and J by 2 bases, with 12 bases between the two germline ends. The CDR3 runs 16 residues. In germline, CDR1 is SGHNT, CDR2 YYREEE (reference sequence). CDR3 nucleotide sequence: TGTGCCAGCAGCTCGTACGTGGGACCTGGGGCCAACGTCCTGACTTTC. It encodes CASSSYVGPGANVLTF.

This clonotype was detected a few times. The genes are TRBV20-1 and TRBJ2-1; 8 nucleotides agree with TRBD2. The length of the CDR3 is 15 residues. Germline V CDR1 and CDR2: DFQATT, SNEGSKA (reference sequence). V trimming: 0 bases; J trimming: 4 bases; junction bases outside the gene matches: 5. This chain's CDR3 is CSARDPTGGYNEQFF. For the CDR3, the DNA is TGCAGTGCTAGAGATCCGACGGGGGGGTACAATGAGCAGTTCTTC.

The J gene is TRBJ1-6, the V gene TRBV5-1, with a possible D match to TRBD1 (6 bases). V lost 0 bases, J lost 4 bases, and 11 bases lay in between. Germline CDR1 and CDR2: SGHRS and YFSETQ. The CDR3 consists of 16 residues. CDR3 protein: CASSLAGHRYNSPLHF. In nucleotides, the CDR3 is TGCGCCAGCAGCTTGGCGGGACACCGGTATAATTCACCCCTCCACTTT. The full variable domain, rest sourced from reference TRBV5-1 and TRBJ1-6, is KAGVTQTPRYLIKTRGQQVTLSCSPISGHRSVSWYQQTPGQGLQFLFEYFSETQRNKGNFPGRFSGRQFSNSRSEMNVSTLELGDSALYLCASSLAGHRYNSPLHFGNGTRLTVT.

This clonotype was detected only once. One end of the junction fails to match germline, which may point to a read error. The J gene is TRBJ1-4, the V gene TRBV7-6, with D maybe TRBD1 (6 bases). The germline gives CDR1 SGHVS, CDR2 FNYEAQ. The CDR3 loop spans 15 amino acids. In DNA form, the CDR3 reads TGTGCCAGCAGCATAGCCCCGGGACATAAGGAAAAACTGTTTTTT. Its translation: CASSIAPGHKEKLFF.

Only a few counts were recorded for this clonotype. V usage is TRBV24-1 and J usage is TRBJ2-1; D is perhaps TRBD2 (5 bases). CDR3 length equals 13 residues. The V gene's germline CDR1 is KGHDR and CDR2 SFDVKD. V was pared by 7 bases and J by 5 bases, with 11 bases between. In DNA form, the CDR3 reads TGTGCCACCAGGGGTAGCGCGGACAATGAGCAGTTCTTC. This encodes CATRGSADNEQFF.

A few counts support this clonotype. The chain links TRBV20-1 to TRBJ2-5; no definite D call. CDR3 size: 13 residues. Per germline, CDR1 DFQATT and CDR2 SNEGSKA (reference sequence). Trimming left V 5 bases short and J 5 bases short, with 15 bases between. For the CDR3, the DNA is TGCAGTGCTGTTCGGTCCCTGGGGGAGACCCAGTACTTC. Protein product: CSAVRSLGETQYF.

The chain is built from TRBV3-1 and TRBJ2-1, with no clear D. Trimming stripped 0 bases from V and 2 bases from J, with 8 bases between. Per germline, CDR1 LGHDT and CDR2 YNNKEL (reference sequence). CDR3 size: 15 residues. CDR3 sequence (DNA): TGTGCCAGCAGCCAAGAGGATGCCCCCTACAATGAGCAGTTCTTC. As protein: CASSQEDAPYNEQFF.

The gene calls are TRBV10-2 and TRBJ2-3; D possibly corresponds to TRBD2 (5 bases). Trimming stripped 4 bases from V and 2 bases from J, with 7 bases between. The length of the CDR3 is 13 residues. The germline CDR1 and CDR2 sequences are WSHSY and SAAADI. The CDR3 coding sequence is TGCGCCAGCAGTGCCGGGGTCACAGATACGCAGTATTTT. This translates into CASSAGVTDTQYF.

The V call is TRBV7-9, the J call TRBJ1-2, with a weak D call TRBD1 (5 bases). V lost 5 bases to trimming and J lost 7 bases, with 11 bases between them. The CDR3 extends over 12 amino acids. In germline, CDR1 is SEHNR, CDR2 FQNEAQ (reference sequence). The CDR3 spells CASSPSTVGYTF. CDR3 nucleotide sequence: TGTGCCAGCAGCCCCTCGACAGTTGGCTACACCTTC. The variable domain in full, with the rest retrieved from reference TRBV7-9 and TRBJ1-2, is DTGVSQNPRHKITKRGQNVTFRCDPISEHNRLYWYRQTLGQGPEFLTYFQNEAQLEKSRLLSDRFSAERPKGSFSTLEIQRTEQGDSAMYLCASSPSTVGYTFGSGTRLTVV.

The V call is TRBV9, the J call TRBJ2-1, with D possibly being TRBD2 (6 bases). Trimming shortened V by 3 bases and J by 6 bases, and 16 bases separated the two germline ends. The CDR3 runs to 15 residues. Germline V CDR1 and CDR2: SGDLS, YYNGEE. The CDR3 protein is CASSGGLVSGNEQFF. CDR3 nucleotides: TGTGCCAGCAGCGGGGGACTCGTCTCCGGCAATGAGCAGTTCTTC.

This chain connects TRBV10-1 to TRBJ2-3; either TRBD1 or TRBD2 may fit D (5 bases each). This CDR3 is built from 14 residues. Germline lookup yields CDR1 WNHNN and CDR2 SYGVQD (reference sequence). V was trimmed by 10 bases and J by 2 bases, leaving 16 bases between them. CDR3 sequence reads: CATARDPTTDTQYF. The CDR3, as DNA: TGCGCCACTGCCCGGGACCCTACCACAGATACGCAGTATTTT.

This clonotype was detected a few times. The V and J genes are TRBV7-2 and TRBJ2-5; D gene unclear. Germline CDR1 reads SGHTA; CDR2 reads FQGNSA. The CDR3 contains 12 residues. The ends were cut back, 5 bases at V and 0 bases at J, with 4 bases in the middle. Written as DNA, the CDR3 is TGTGCCAGCAGCGTCCACCAAGAGACCCAGTACTTC. This gives the protein CASSVHQETQYF.

The J gene is TRBJ2-7, the V gene TRBV12-3 or TRBV12-4; D uncertain. Deletions cut 3 bases from V and 0 bases from J, with 15 bases between. The CDR3 has 16 amino acids. Here the CDR3 reads CASSFLAGPSSYEQYF. As DNA, the CDR3 is TGTGCCAGCAGTTTCCTGGCTGGCCCGAGCTCCTACGAGCAGTACTTC.

The chain carries TRBV12-3 or TRBV12-4 and TRBJ2-6; D perhaps matches TRBD2 (5 bases). V lost 7 bases to trimming and J lost 2 bases, with 12 bases between them. The CDR3 consists of 15 residues. In nucleotides, the CDR3 is TGTGCCAGCACTATTCGGGGAGCTGGGGCCAACGTCCTGACTTTC. Amino acids: CASTIRGAGANVLTF.

This clonotype has at least ten counts. V gene TRBV12-3 or TRBV12-4 combines with J gene TRBJ2-5; TRBD1 matches 8 bases. This CDR3 comprises 12 residues. The trim removed 3 bases at V and 10 bases at J, leaving 4 bases unmatched. CDR3 bases: TGTGCCAGCAGTTTTGGACAGGGCGACCAGTACTTC. Its translation is CASSFGQGDQYF.

This clonotype was counted many times. V and J are TRBV15 and TRBJ1-4; D ambiguous. CDR3 length: 16 amino acids. From germline, CDR1 is LNHNV and CDR2 YYDKDF (reference sequence). V was pared by 6 bases and J by 6 bases, with 20 bases between. The DNA for the CDR3 is TGTGCCACCAGTCTTGGCCTGACAAGCCGGGATGAAAAACTGTTTTTT. Protein sequence: CATSLGLTSRDEKLFF.

This chain links TRBV20-1 with TRBJ2-3, with D tentatively TRBD1 (5 bases). The CDR3 runs to 14 residues. Trimming left V 3 bases short and J 3 bases short, with 13 bases between. CDR1 and CDR2 (germline): DFQATT, SNEGSKA (reference sequence). In DNA form, the CDR3 reads TGCAGTGCTAGTGCGAGTCCAGGGACAGATACGCAGTATTTT. This codes for CSASASPGTDTQYF.

In DNA, the CDR3 is TGTGCCAGCAGCGCCCTACAGGCGTACCAAGAGACCCAGTACTTC. As protein: CASSALQAYQETQYF. V gene TRBV7-8 combines with J gene TRBJ2-5; D perhaps matches TRBD1 (5 bases). The CDR3 has 15 amino acids. Germline V gives CDR1 SGHVS, CDR2 FQNEAQ. Trimming removed 5 bases from V and 0 bases from J, with 13 bases in between.

This chain uses TRBV3-1 with TRBJ2-7; D gene ambiguous. Germline loops: CDR1 LGHDT, CDR2 YNNKEL (reference sequence). The CDR3 sequence is 13 residues long. V was cut by 0 bases and J by 6 bases, with 9 bases left in between. As DNA, the CDR3 is TGTGCCAGCAGCCAAGATCAGAAGGCCGAGCAGTACTTC. It translates to CASSQDQKAEQYF.